The 2 T cell receptor beta chains below all came from one sample that was sequenced in a study of human T cells and chemical hapten exposure. TCRdb analysed the RACE reads with MiXCR anew, one entry per CDR3 protein. The sample lists 73,000 or so distinct CDR3 sequences, 7.5% to 9.5% occurring once. Time point described: patch test 2, 6 weeks after DPC sensitization. The treatment is: therapeutic diphenylcyclopropenone sensitization with weekly scalp DPC. Specimen: whole blood, collected in connection with sensitization to the hapten diphenylcyclopropenone (DPC). Receptors were obtained from a woman aged 50 to 60 with alopecia areata. Some clones in this sample may be carry-over from other donors' samples.

This clonotype occurred many times. This chain uses TRBV2 with TRBJ1-1; maybe TRBD1 (5 bases). V gave up 9 bases and J gave up 11 bases, with 13 bases separating them. CDR3 length equals 10 residues. From germline, CDR1 is SNHLY and CDR2 FYNNEI. The CDR3 DNA follows: TGTGCCAGAACTCAGGGAATTGCTTTCTTT. This gives the protein CARTQGIAFF.

This clonotype was picked up one time. The chain employs TRBV6-6 and TRBJ1-2; D possibly corresponds to TRBD1 (6 bases). V was clipped by 0 bases and J by 4 bases, with 12 bases between them. In germline, CDR1 is MNHNY, CDR2 SVGAGI (reference sequence). The CDR3 contains 15 residues. The CDR3 here is CASSYSPGAVYGYTF. CDR3 in DNA: TGTGCCAGCAGTTACTCCCCAGGGGCGGTCTATGGCTACACCTTC.